Listed here are 16 T cell receptor beta chains from one sample, sequenced in a study of T-cell memory formation after mild COVID-19. In TCRdb, the 5' RACE reads were re-called with MiXCR into one record per CDR3 protein. This sample carries just over 300,000 distinct CDR3 sequences, approximately 20% of them seen once, and the ten largest clones take about 21%. Sequencing was performed on PBMCs or a T cell subset sorted from them (not recorded which). The receptors here all came from a man between 18 and 29 years old who had mild COVID-19 (a few samples of this study predate the infection). Cell type and time point are not known.

The J gene is TRBJ2-2, the V gene TRBV11-2, with D perhaps matching TRBD2 (6 bases). Trimming pared 1 base from V and 6 bases from J, leaving 15 bases between. This CDR3 is built from 16 residues. Looked up from germline, CDR1 is SGHAT and CDR2 is FQNNGV. Here the CDR3 reads CASSLALGGFAGELFF. CDR3 nucleotide sequence: TGTGCCAGCAGCTTAGCCCTCGGGGGATTTGCCGGGGAGCTGTTTTTT.

This chain uses TRBV6-5 with TRBJ2-2; the D is unclear. Germline V gene lookup returns CDR1 MNHEY and CDR2 SVGAGI. V was trimmed by 0 bases and J by 2 bases, leaving 7 bases between them. The CDR3 is made up of 15 amino acids. The CDR3, as DNA: TGTGCCAGCAGTTACTCGCCGGTAAACACCGGGGAGCTGTTTTTT. Translation: CASSYSPVNTGELFF.

V and J are TRBV4-3 and TRBJ2-3; 7 nucleotides match TRBD2. This CDR3 has 16 amino acids. V dropped 1 base and J dropped 0; count of bases not matched to a gene: 4. Germline lookup yields CDR1 LGHNA and CDR2 YSLEER. CDR3 in amino acids: CASSQGASGSTDTQYF. CDR3 in DNA: TGCGCCAGCAGCCAAGGGGCTAGCGGTAGCACAGATACGCAGTATTTT.

The rearrangement uses TRBV19 and TRBJ2-2; a possible D gene is TRBD1 (5 bases). CDR3 length: 14 amino acids. Germline V lookup: CDR1 LNHDA, CDR2 SQIVND (reference sequence). V lost 3 bases, J lost 9 bases, and 14 bases lay in between. The CDR3 DNA follows: TGTGCCAGTAGTATCCCTCGACAGTCTTGGGAGCTGTTTTTT. Protein sequence: CASSIPRQSWELFF.

This clonotype turned up a few times. V usage is TRBV9 and J usage is TRBJ2-1; possibly TRBD1 for D (6 bases). CDR3 size: 15 residues. The germline CDR1 and CDR2 sequences are SGDLS and YYNGEE. The V end lost 3 bases, the J end lost 1 base, and 11 bases lay between the germline ends. CDR3 loop: CASSGTGLSYNEQFF. The DNA for the CDR3 is TGTGCCAGCAGCGGAACAGGGTTATCCTACAATGAGCAGTTCTTC. Drawing the rest from reference TRBV9 and TRBJ2-1, the complete variable domain is DSGVTQTPKHLITATGQRVTLRCSPRSGDLSVYWYQQSLDQGLQFLIQYYNGEERAKGNILERFSAQQFPDLHSELNLSSLELGDSALYFCASSGTGLSYNEQFFGPGTRLTVL.

The chain recombines TRBV12-3 or TRBV12-4 with TRBJ2-7; tentatively, D is TRBD1 or TRBD2 (5 bases each). The length of the CDR3 is 14 residues. With 3 bases removed from V and 2 bases from J, the gap between germline ends came to 11 bases. CDR3 residues: CASSFGTTAYEQYF. CDR3 in DNA: TGTGCCAGCAGTTTCGGGACGACGGCCTACGAGCAGTACTTC.

The rearrangement links TRBV3-1 to TRBJ1-1, with D possibly matching TRBD1 (5 bases). Germline V gene data show CDR1 as LGHDT and CDR2 as YNNKEL (reference sequence). The CDR3 runs to 12 residues. V gave up 3 bases and J gave up 8 bases, with 10 bases separating them. The CDR3 nucleotides read TGTGCCAGCAGCCACGATCGACAGGAAGCTTTCTTT. Amino acids: CASSHDRQEAFF. The whole variable domain, remainder taken from reference TRBV3-1 and TRBJ1-1, is DTAVSQTPKYLVTQMGNDKSIKCEQNLGHDTMYWYKQDSKKFLKIMFSYNNKELIINETVPNRFSPKSPDKAHLNLHINSLELGDSAVYFCASSHDRQEAFFGQGTRLTVV.

The chain recombines TRBV5-1 with TRBJ2-1; 7 nucleotides agree with TRBD1. CDR1 SGHRS and CDR2 YFSETQ come from the germline V gene. This CDR3 has 12 residues. Trimming removed 0 bases from V and 10 bases from J; junction bases left unmatched: 1. The CDR3 DNA follows: TGCGCCAGCAGCTTGGAACAGGGGGAGCAGTTCTTC. Protein product: CASSLEQGEQFF.

The CDR3, as DNA: TGCAGCGTGACTAGCGGGGAAACAGATACGCAGTATTTT. It encodes CSVTSGETDTQYF. This rearrangement joins TRBV20-1 to TRBJ2-3, with 11 bases matching TRBD2. The CDR3 covers 13 residues. Germline CDR1 reads DFQATT; CDR2 reads SNEGSKA (reference sequence).

The chain joins TRBV4-3 to TRBJ1-2; TRBD1 might be the D (5 bases). The CDR3 has 15 residues. Trimming took off 4 bases at V and 4 bases at J, with 16 bases between the two ends. Per the germline V gene, CDR1 is LGHNA and CDR2 is YSLEER. The chain's CDR3 is CASSLSGPNPYGYTF. The CDR3 coding sequence is TGCGCCAGCAGCCTCTCGGGACCTAATCCCTATGGCTACACCTTC.

This clonotype was seen only a few times. The chain is built from TRBV2 and TRBJ2-3; a possible D gene is TRBD1 (6 bases). The CDR3 extends over 14 amino acids. CDR1 and CDR2 (germline): SNHLY, FYNNEI. V was pared by 5 bases and J by 1 base, with 10 bases between. In nucleotides, the CDR3 is TGTGCCAGCAGTACAGGGTTTCGCACAGATACGCAGTATTTT. Protein product: CASSTGFRTDTQYF. The full variable domain, completed using reference TRBV2 and TRBJ2-3, is EPEVTQTPSHQVTQMGQEVILRCVPISNHLYFYWYRQILGQKVEFLVSFYNNEISEKSEIFDDQFSVERPDGSNFTLKIRSTKLEDSAMYFCASSTGFRTDTQYFGPGTRLTVL.

V is TRBV29-1 and J is TRBJ1-2; D is unclear. Germline-derived CDR1 and CDR2 are SQVTM and ANQGSEA. Trimming removed 4 bases from V and 7 bases from J, with 25 bases in between. The CDR3 extends over 16 amino acids. The CDR3 reads CSVAYTSGPPTGGYTF. The CDR3 region has the DNA TGCAGCGTTGCCTATACCTCCGGGCCGCCGACCGGTGGCTACACCTTC.

This clonotype was counted at least ten times. The CDR3 loop is CASLPSGGAQETQYF. The CDR3, as DNA: TGTGCCAGCCTCCCTAGCGGGGGGGCCCAAGAGACCCAGTACTTC. This sequence joins TRBV10-3 and TRBJ2-5; 12 bases fit TRBD2. The germline V gene has CDR1 ENHRY and CDR2 SYGVKD. This CDR3 contains 15 residues. V lost 10 bases and J lost 1; bases outside the gene matches: 7.

This clonotype was observed a handful of times. The V gene is TRBV5-1, the J gene TRBJ2-7, with 11 bases identical to TRBD2. The CDR3 loop spans 14 amino acids. V lost 2 bases and J lost 6; bases outside the gene matches: 4. From germline, CDR1 is SGHRS and CDR2 YFSETQ. The chain's CDR3 is CASSLSLAGGEQYF. The CDR3 nucleotides read TGCGCCAGCAGCTTAAGTCTAGCGGGGGGCGAGCAGTACTTC.

The chain couples TRBV7-2 to TRBJ1-5; D is undetermined. The V gene lost 4 bases and the J gene lost 5 bases, with 6 bases spanning the gap. The CDR3 is 12 residues long. The germline V gene encodes CDR1 SGHTA and CDR2 FQGNSA. The CDR3 protein is CASSWADQPQHF. For the CDR3, the DNA is TGTGCCAGCAGCTGGGCCGATCAGCCCCAGCATTTT.

This clonotype occurred many times. This rearrangement joins TRBV10-3 to TRBJ2-5, with 10 positions matching TRBD1. Germline CDR1 and CDR2: ENHRY and SYGVKD. There are 15 residues in the CDR3. V shed 4 bases and J 2 bases; nucleotides not matched to a gene: 4. CDR3 in DNA: TGTGCCATCAGTGGGGCGGACAGGGGGCAAGAGACCCAGTACTTC. Its translation: CAISGADRGQETQYF.